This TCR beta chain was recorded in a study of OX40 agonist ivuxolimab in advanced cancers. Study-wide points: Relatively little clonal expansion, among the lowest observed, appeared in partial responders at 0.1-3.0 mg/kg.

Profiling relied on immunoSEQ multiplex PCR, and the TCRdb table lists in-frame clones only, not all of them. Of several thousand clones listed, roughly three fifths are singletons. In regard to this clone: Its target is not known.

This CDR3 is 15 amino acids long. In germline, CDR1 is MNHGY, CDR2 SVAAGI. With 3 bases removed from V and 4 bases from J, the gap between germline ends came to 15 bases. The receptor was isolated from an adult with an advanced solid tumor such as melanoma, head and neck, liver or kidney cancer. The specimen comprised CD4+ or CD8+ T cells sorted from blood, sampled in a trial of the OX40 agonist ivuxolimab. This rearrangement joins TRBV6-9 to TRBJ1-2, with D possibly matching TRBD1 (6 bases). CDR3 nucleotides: TGTGCCAGCAGTTACTCCCTGGACAGCTTCTATGGCTACACCTTC. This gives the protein CASSYSLDSFYGYTF.